This T cell receptor beta chain was documented in a study of beta chain features in type 1 diabetes. General study findings and limits: Shorter TCRB CDR3s, moderately but significantly so, marked every one of the four CD4+ subsets in Type 1 diabetes patients. It was among patients, rather than healthy donors, that naive, central memory and Treg TCRB repertoires appeared more similar. It was possible that PCR favored shorter templates, equally so in patients and controls.

Every single donor gave one heparinised blood draw, and these averaged approximately 120 mL. Since all of the isolated RNA was reverse transcribed, expressed TCRB transcripts were what got sequenced. The protocol was immunoSEQ multiplex PCR, while the TCRdb copy is restricted to in-frame clones and leaves out a portion. The sample lists over 600,000 clones; around 12% were seen once. The V gene lost 6 bases and the J gene lost 1 base, with 12 bases spanning the gap. CDR3 size: 13 residues. The germline gives CDR1 SQVTM, CDR2 ANQGSEA. Worth noting for this clone: Its cognate antigen is unknown. Different DNA sequences within this sample yield the same CDR3.

What was sequenced was naive CD4+ T cells from blood. The TCR comes from a man under 40 with type 1 diabetes. J is TRBJ1-1 and V is TRBV29-1; tentatively, D is TRBD1 (6 bases). The CDR3 DNA reads as TGCAGCGTAGGGGGGAGGGCGAACACTGAAGCTTTCTTT. Residues: CSVGGRANTEAFF.